In its sample, the clone carrying this T cell receptor beta chain was seen once. The antigen is unknown. Libraries were prepared by immunoSEQ multiplex PCR; TCRdb keeps only in-frame clonotypes and omits some of them. The sample holds about 100,000 clones; over 65% are singletons and the top ten take roughly 6.2%. Three pembrolizumab responders had their TCRs sequenced. These data belong to a study of PD-1 blockade in mismatch repair-deficient tumors. Study as a whole: All were previously treated, progressing patients with about 11 mismatch repair-deficient cancer types.

The CDR3 has 14 residues. The V gene's germline CDR1 is SGHDN and CDR2 FVKESK. The junction had 9 bases not matched to a gene; V was cut back by 4 bases and J by 7 bases. Whole-study results and caveats: Tumor-resident clones, often undetectable pretreatment in blood, expanded then contracted after pembrolizumab.

Sequences were derived from peripheral blood, sampled roughly 35 weeks after starting pembrolizumab. This sequence originates from an adult with mismatch repair-deficient cancer. The chain is built from TRBV14 and TRBJ2-5, with TRBD1 matching over 7 bases. This CDR3 reads CASSPRGQSGTQYF. The DNA of the CDR3 is TGTGCCAGCAGCCCCCGGGGACAGTCTGGGACCCAGTACTTC.